The T cell receptor (beta chain) described here comes from a study of T-cell memory formation after mild COVID-19. Overall study context: Each donor largely had its own TCR clusters. General study findings and limits: Researchers could not confirm that second-wave clones peaking on day 37 targeted SARS-CoV-2. That cross-reactive memory joined was suggested by some responding clones appearing in pre-infection memory.

TCRdb analysed the 5' RACE reads with MiXCR anew, one entry per CDR3 protein. The profile shows around 130,000 distinct CDR3 sequences, approximately 15% of them singletons. This clonotype was seen only a few times. Its antigen is not known. Sequencing input: PBMCs or a T cell subset sorted from them (not recorded which). The TCR was taken from a man younger than 35 who had mild COVID-19 (a few samples of this study predate the infection). Cell type and time point are not known.

The CDR3 DNA reads TGCAGTGCTCGGACAGGGGCTAATGAAAAACTGTTTTTT. It encodes CSARTGANEKLFF. The V and J genes are TRBV20-1 and TRBJ1-4; 9 bases line up with TRBD1. CDR3 length: 13 residues. V was clipped by 5 bases and J by 3 bases; unmatched bases: 1. Germline V gene sequence: CDR1 DFQATT, CDR2 SNEGSKA (reference sequence).